This T cell receptor beta chain was documented in a study of T cells in Graves' hyperthyroidism and ophthalmopathy. At the level of the study: The blood sample was taken at first diagnosis, before treatment began. Study results and limitations: A model using 13 V-J features told ophthalmopathy apart from stable hyperthyroidism. Median prediction lead before ophthalmopathy onset was 6 to 8 months with the model.

Germline V gives CDR1 SGHTA, CDR2 FQGTGA. V was pared by 7 bases and J by 2 bases, with 19 bases between. The CDR3 runs to 16 residues. Isolation of PBMCs was performed on 8.5 to 10 ml fresh peripheral blood. As concerns this clonotype: Antigen: not known.

The investigators amplified TCR beta CDR3 regions from RNA transcripts. The HTBI primer set served for first-round RT-PCR of the TCR CDR3. TCRdb fed the multiplex PCR reads into MiXCR, producing one record per CDR3 protein. This table holds 500,000 to 750,000 distinct CDR3 sequences, around a sixth found once. The TCR was taken from a woman in her twenties or thirties with Graves' hyperthyroidism. Sequencing input: blood. The genes are TRBV7-3 and TRBJ2-3; D could derive from TRBD1 or TRBD2 (5 bases each). The CDR3 DNA follows: TGTGCCAGCATCCCGGTGGGGGTGTGGGACACAGATACGCAGTATTTT. Translating gives CASIPVGVWDTDTQYF.